What follows are 4 T cell receptor beta chains derived from one specimen sequenced in a study of blood T cell repertoires in COVID-19. Data came from immunoSEQ multiplex PCR; TCRdb stores just in-frame clones and leaves some out. The sample contains 250,000 to 350,000 clones, 85% to 90% of which appear only once. The specimen was PBMCs or T cells enriched from blood (not recorded which). Source of these receptors: a woman aged 18-29 years who had recovered from COVID-19.

The rearrangement joins TRBV19 to TRBJ1-2; D unclear. There are 12 residues in the CDR3. Germline loops: CDR1 LNHDA, CDR2 SQIVND (reference sequence). V shed 7 bases and J shed 4 bases, with 10 bases lying between them. The CDR3 nucleotides read TGTGCCAGTATAGAAGTACCCTATGGCTACACCTTC. This encodes CASIEVPYGYTF.

V is TRBV14 and J is TRBJ1-5; weak D call: TRBD1 (5 bases). Trimming shortened V by 1 base and J by 1 base, and 8 bases separated the two germline ends. The CDR3 consists of 15 residues. Per the germline V gene, CDR1 is SGHDN and CDR2 is FVKESK. The CDR3: CASSQGGGSNQPQHF. The CDR3 DNA is TGTGCCAGCAGCCAAGGGGGGGGGAGCAATCAGCCCCAGCATTTT.

The V and J genes are TRBV19 and TRBJ1-1, with TRBD1 matching 7 bases. The CDR3 covers 13 residues. The V segment lost 5 bases and the J segment 7 bases; nucleotides outside the gene matches: 7. Germline V gives CDR1 LNHDA, CDR2 SQIVND (reference sequence). CDR3 sequence reads: CASSPYRGDEAFF. CDR3 coding DNA: TGTGCCAGTAGTCCGTACAGGGGCGATGAAGCTTTCTTT.

The rearrangement joins TRBV4-1 to TRBJ1-2; D call uncertain. The V and J ends lost 2 bases and 6 bases respectively, with 16 bases between them. The CDR3 totals 15 residues. Germline loops: CDR1 MGHRA, CDR2 YSYEKL. CDR3 DNA: TGCGCCAGCAGCCAATTCATAGTCGGTTCCAATGGCTACACCTTC. Encoded protein: CASSQFIVGSNGYTF.